A selection of T cell receptor beta chains follows, all from one sample in a study of blood T cell repertoires in COVID-19. Libraries were prepared by immunoSEQ multiplex PCR; TCRdb keeps only in-frame clonotypes and omits some of them. Of approximately 130,000 clones detected, almost 80% appear once; the ten largest clones hold roughly 25%. Sequences were obtained from peripheral blood. Every receptor here comes from a human donor in a cohort sampled during active COVID-19. Each CDR3 is given with its conserved first and last residue. The D gene is left open where the match is weak. Some rows have no size entry. The others give once, few or many, or a class for an expanded clone.

J,V,size,D,DNA,CDR3
TRBJ2-7,TRBV4-1,-,TRBD1,TGCGCCAGCAGTTCGTCCGGACAGGGGGCAGGAGAGCAGTACTTC,CASSSSGQGAGEQYF
TRBJ1-2,TRBV4-2,few,TRBD1,TGTGCCAGCAGCAAAACGCGGGACAGCGCCTATGGCTACACCTTC,CASSKTRDSAYGYTF
TRBJ2-3,TRBV18,-,-,TGTGCCAGCTCACCACCTAGCATACCTAGCACAGATACGCAGTATTTT,CASSPPSIPSTDTQYF
TRBJ2-3,TRBV15,-,-,TGTGCCACCAGCAGAGTGGCTAGCTCGGTTGCAGATACGCAGTATTTT,CATSRVASSVADTQYF
TRBJ2-1,TRBV2,few,TRBD2,TGTGCCAGCATGCGGCGGGAGGGGGTTGAGCAGTTCTTC,CASMRREGVEQFF
TRBJ2-3,TRBV7-8,-,-,TGTGCCAGCAGCCCTTTCACAGATACGCAGTATTTT,CASSPFTDTQYF
TRBJ2-7,TRBV11-3,-,TRBD2,TGTGCCAGCAGCTTACGGGAGGGGACCGAGCAGTACTTC,CASSLREGTEQYF
TRBJ1-2,TRBV19,-,-,TGTGCCAGTAGTCCGGGACTATCTAACTATGGCTACACCTTC,CASSPGLSNYGYTF
TRBJ2-5,TRBV27,-,-,TGTGCCAGCAGTTTAACAAATCGCCCGCACCAGGGAGAGACCCAGTACTTC,CASSLTNRPHQGETQYF
TRBJ2-1,TRBV28,-,TRBD2,TGTGCCACCCCACCGAGTAGCGGGAGCATAAGACCCCATGAGCAGTTCTTC,CATPPSSGSIRPHEQFF
TRBJ2-3,TRBV5-1,-,TRBD2,TGCGCCAGCAGCTTGGTACCTAGCGGGGGGACAGATACGCAGTATTTT,CASSLVPSGGTDTQYF
TRBJ2-2,TRBV4-3,-,TRBD2,TGCGCCAGCAGCCAACTAGCGGGGGGAACCACCGGGGAGCTGTTTTTT,CASSQLAGGTTGELFF
TRBJ1-1,TRBV7-2,-,-,TGTGCCAGCAGCTCTGACAGGAACACTGAAGCTTTCTTT,CASSSDRNTEAFF
TRBJ2-3,TRBV27,-,-,TGTGCCAGCAGTTTACAGCCTGCCTCGGGTACGCAGTATTTT,CASSLQPASGTQYF
TRBJ2-1,TRBV5-5,-,TRBD2,TGTGCCAGCACCTTATTACTAGCGGGGTCGTACAATGAGCAGTTCTTC,CASTLLLAGSYNEQFF
TRBJ2-5,TRBV7-8,once,-,TGTGCCAGCAGCTTAACCCAGGAAGAGACCCAGTACTTC,CASSLTQEETQYF
TRBJ2-1,TRBV7-3,-,-,TGTGCCAGCAGTCCAACGAACGGGGGTTCGAGACAGTTCTTC,CASSPTNGGSRQFF
TRBJ2-5,TRBV19,-,-,TGTGCCAGTACGGGGCAGGGGAAAGAGACCCAGTACTTC,CASTGQGKETQYF
TRBJ2-7,TRBV2,-,-,TGTGCCAGCAAAAGGGGCTCCTACGAGCAGTACTTC,CASKRGSYEQYF
TRBJ1-5,TRBV7-2,-,-,TGTGCCAGCAGCGACAGCCGGCGGCAGCCCCAGCATTTT,CASSDSRRQPQHF
TRBJ2-2,TRBV19,once,TRBD2,TGTGCCAGTCGGACTAGCGGGGGCCGTTTAATCACCGGGGAGCTGTTTTTT,CASRTSGGRLITGELFF
TRBJ1-1,TRBV14,few,-,TGTGCCAGCAGCCCATCTCGAGGTACTGAAGCTTTCTTT,CASSPSRGTEAFF
TRBJ1-2,TRBV28,-,-,TGTGCCAGCAGCCCTAACCCCGGACCGGGGGGCTACACCTTC,CASSPNPGPGGYTF
TRBJ2-1,TRBV20-1,-,TRBD2,TGCAGTGCTAGTCCTAGCGGGGGGCTGAGCTCCTACAATGAGCAGTTCTTC,CSASPSGGLSSYNEQFF
TRBJ2-6,TRBV9,once,TRBD1,TGTGCCAGCAGCGTAGCTACGGGACAGAGCTCTGGGGCCAACGTCCTGACTTTC,CASSVATGQSSGANVLTF
TRBJ2-3,TRBV7-8,-,TRBD2,TGTGCCAGCAGCTCCGGACTAGCGGGGACAGATACGCAGTATTTT,CASSSGLAGTDTQYF
TRBJ2-3,TRBV4-2,-,TRBD2,TGTGCCAGCAGCCAAGATATTCATCGACTCTCCAGCGGGGGGGCAGGCACAGATACGCAGTATTTT,CASSQDIHRLSSGGAGTDTQYF
TRBJ1-1,TRBV7-9,-,-,TGTGCCAGCAGCCCCCTGCTTAGCCCTGAAGCTTTCTTT,CASSPLLSPEAFF
TRBJ1-1,TRBV18,-,-,TGTGCCAGCTCACCAAATCAGGGTAATGAAGCTTTCTTT,CASSPNQGNEAFF
TRBJ2-7,TRBV28,-,-,TGTGCCAGCAGTTTATATCAGGCCTTCTCCTACGAGCAGTACTTC,CASSLYQAFSYEQYF
TRBJ2-5,TRBV9,-,TRBD2,TGTGCCAGCAGCGCCTTGGGACTAGCGGGAGCAGAGACCCAGTACTTC,CASSALGLAGAETQYF
TRBJ1-1,TRBV5-8,-,TRBD1,TGTGCCAGCAGCTGGGGGGGACAGGACAACACTGAAGCTTTCTTT,CASSWGGQDNTEAFF
TRBJ2-2,TRBV6-5,-,-,TGTGCCAGCAGAGTCCTCAACGGGAACACCGGGGAGCTGTTTTTT,CASRVLNGNTGELFF
TRBJ2-2,TRBV27,-,TRBD2,TGTGCCAGCAGCAAGCGGGGCGCGAACACCGGGGAGCTGTTTTTT,CASSKRGANTGELFF
TRBJ1-4,TRBV27,-,-,TGTGCCAGCAGTCCCATGAGGATTACTAATGAAAAACTGTTTTTT,CASSPMRITNEKLFF
TRBJ1-1,TRBV19,-,TRBD1,TGTGCCAGTAGTGTTCACCTTTACAGGGGACGAGATGCGGACACTGAAGCTTTCTTT,CASSVHLYRGRDADTEAFF
TRBJ1-1,TRBV2,-,-,TGTGCCAGCAGTGAAGCTACCTGGGCAGCTTTCTTT,CASSEATWAAFF
TRBJ2-3,TRBV18,-,-,TGTGCCAGCTCCCCCACCAGGGCAAGGGATACGCAGTATTTT,CASSPTRARDTQYF
TRBJ2-2,TRBV11-2,-,TRBD1,TGTGCCAGCAGCTTAAACAGGGGGTCCGGGGAGCTGTTTTTT,CASSLNRGSGELFF
TRBJ2-5,TRBV7-2,-,TRBD2,TGTGCCAGCAGCTTAGGACTAGCGGGAGGGGAGACCCAGTACTTC,CASSLGLAGGETQYF
TRBJ1-5,TRBV28,-,-,TGTGCCAGCAGTTCGGCGGCAGTTAGCAATCAGCCCCAGCATTTT,CASSSAAVSNQPQHF
TRBJ2-1,TRBV12-3/TRBV12-4,-,-,TGTGCCAGCAGTTTTACAGCTGACAATGAGCAGTTCTTC,CASSFTADNEQFF
TRBJ1-4,TRBV5-5,once,TRBD1,TGTGCCAGCAGCACTCGACAGGGATCTTATGAAAAACTGTTTTTT,CASSTRQGSYEKLFF